Below are 3 T cell receptor beta chains sequenced from a single sample in a study of Graves' ophthalmopathy and Graves' hyperthyroidism. The TCR beta CDR3 regions underwent amplification from RNA transcripts. First-round RT-PCR employed HTBI primers, with a second-round multiplex PCR after it. TCRdb reprocessed the multiplex PCR reads with MiXCR, giving one entry per CDR3 protein. The table has more than 1,000,000 distinct CDR3 sequences, about two fifths seen once. Sample: peripheral blood or thyroid tissue (not recorded which). These receptors came from an adult man with Graves' hyperthyroidism.

In its sample, this clonotype was seen once. J is TRBJ1-4 and V is TRBV5-6, with 8 positions matching TRBD1. CDR3 length: 16 amino acids. J lost 8 bases, V lost 4 bases, and 13 bases had no gene match. Germline-derived CDR1 and CDR2 are SGHDT and YYEEEE. The CDR3: CASSPIGQGLGEKLFF. The CDR3 nucleotides are TGTGCCAGCAGCCCCATCGGACAGGGACTGGGGGAAAAACTGTTTTTT. Based on the CDR3 plus reference TRBV5-6 and TRBJ1-4, the full variable domain is DAGVTQSPTHLIKTRGQQVTLRCSPKSGHDTVSWYQQALGQGPQFIFQYYEEEERQRGNFPDRFSGHQFPNYSSELNVNALLLGDSALYLCASSPIGQGLGEKLFFGSGTQLSVL.

This clonotype was counted many times. The chain combines TRBV6-2 or TRBV6-3 with TRBJ1-2; maybe TRBD1 (5 bases). The CDR3 loop spans 14 amino acids. The germline V and J ends were trimmed by 0 bases and 2 bases, with 7 bases remaining between them. The germline V gene encodes CDR1 MNHEY and CDR2 SVGEGT. The CDR3 reads CASSYSSGNYGYTF. DNA of the CDR3: TGTGCCAGCAGTTACTCGTCAGGGAACTATGGCTACACCTTC.

This clonotype was picked up a small number of times. Given a much more abundant clone one base away, this may be a read error. The chain joins TRBV25-1 to TRBJ2-7; possibly TRBD2 for D (5 bases). CDR1 and CDR2 (germline): MGHDK, SYGVNS. V lost 8 bases and J 2 bases, leaving 22 bases between the germline ends. This CDR3 is built from 16 residues. CDR3 DNA sequence: TGTGCCAGCTCTGGGGTAGCGAGAGTCGCGGCCTACGAGCAGTACTTC. It encodes CASSGVARVAAYEQYF.